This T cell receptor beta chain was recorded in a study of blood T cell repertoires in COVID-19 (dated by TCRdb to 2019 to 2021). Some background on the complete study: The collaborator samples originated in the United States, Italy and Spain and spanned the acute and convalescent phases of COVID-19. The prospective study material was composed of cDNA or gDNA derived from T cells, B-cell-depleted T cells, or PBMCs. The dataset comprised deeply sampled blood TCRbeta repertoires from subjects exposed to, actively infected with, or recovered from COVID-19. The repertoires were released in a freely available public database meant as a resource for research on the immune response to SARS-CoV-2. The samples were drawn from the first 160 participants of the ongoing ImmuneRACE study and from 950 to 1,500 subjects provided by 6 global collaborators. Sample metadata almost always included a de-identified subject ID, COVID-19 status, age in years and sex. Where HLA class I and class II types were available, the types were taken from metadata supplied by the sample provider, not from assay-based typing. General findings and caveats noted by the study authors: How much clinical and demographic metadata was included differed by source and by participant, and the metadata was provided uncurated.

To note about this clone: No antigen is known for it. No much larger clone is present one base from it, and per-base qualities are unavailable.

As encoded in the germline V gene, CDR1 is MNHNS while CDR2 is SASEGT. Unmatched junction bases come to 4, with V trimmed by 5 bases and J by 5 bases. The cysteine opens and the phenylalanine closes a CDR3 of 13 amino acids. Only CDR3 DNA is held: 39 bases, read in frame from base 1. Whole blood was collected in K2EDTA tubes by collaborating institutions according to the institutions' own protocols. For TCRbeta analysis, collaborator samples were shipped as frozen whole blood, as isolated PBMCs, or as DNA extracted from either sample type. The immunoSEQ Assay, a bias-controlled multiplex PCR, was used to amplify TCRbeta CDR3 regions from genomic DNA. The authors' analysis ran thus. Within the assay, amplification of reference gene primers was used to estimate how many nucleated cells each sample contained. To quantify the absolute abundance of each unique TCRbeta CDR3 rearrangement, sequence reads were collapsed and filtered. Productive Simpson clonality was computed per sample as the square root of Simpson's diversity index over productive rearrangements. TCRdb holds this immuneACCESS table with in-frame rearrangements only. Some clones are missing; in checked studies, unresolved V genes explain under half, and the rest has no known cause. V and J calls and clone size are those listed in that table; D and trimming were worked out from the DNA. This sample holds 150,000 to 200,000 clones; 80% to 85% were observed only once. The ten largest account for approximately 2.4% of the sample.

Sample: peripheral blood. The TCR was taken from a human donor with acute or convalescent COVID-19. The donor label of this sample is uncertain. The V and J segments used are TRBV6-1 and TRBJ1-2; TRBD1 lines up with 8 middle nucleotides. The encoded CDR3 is CASSSTGEYGYTF. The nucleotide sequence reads TGTGCCAGCAGTTCGACAGGGGAGTATGGCTACACCTTC.